The 30 T cell receptor beta chains given below trace back to one sample, sequenced in a study of blood T cells in healthy people across ages. Next came a second PCR, run for about 6 to 12 cycles, which used a sample-barcoded 5' primer along with a J-beta primer mix. TCRdb analysed the 5' RACE reads with MiXCR anew, one entry per CDR3 protein. The data show 500,000 to 600,000 distinct CDR3 sequences, roughly 29% seen once. The sequencing input was blood. The receptors originated from a woman aged 70 to 79 in good health.

The V gene is TRBV7-2, the J gene TRBJ2-1; D tentatively fits TRBD1 or TRBD2 (5 bases each). Germline lookup yields CDR1 SGHTA and CDR2 FQGNSA. Trimming pared 2 bases from V and 7 bases from J, leaving 12 bases between. The CDR3 sequence is 14 residues long. The CDR3 protein is CASSLLRGVNEQFF. The CDR3 nucleotides are TGTGCCAGCAGCTTATTACGAGGGGTTAATGAGCAGTTCTTC.

The chain recombines TRBV10-3 with TRBJ2-6; TRBD1 is a possible D gene (5 bases). Trimming left V 0 bases short and J 0 bases short, with 9 bases between. The CDR3 covers 17 residues. CDR1 ENHRY and CDR2 SYGVKD come from the germline V gene. The CDR3 spells CAISESMTVSGANVLTF. DNA for the CDR3: TGTGCCATCAGTGAGTCGATGACAGTCTCTGGGGCCAACGTCCTGACTTTC.

This clonotype has a handful of counts. The chain recombines TRBV12-3 or TRBV12-4 with TRBJ2-4; 7 bases fit TRBD1. The CDR3 is 13 residues long. J lost 7 bases, V lost 6 bases, and 6 bases had no gene match. CDR3: CASSRQGGNIQYF. Written as DNA, the CDR3 is TGTGCCAGCAGCCGACAGGGTGGGAACATTCAGTACTTC.

The rearrangement links TRBV10-3 to TRBJ2-7; a possible D gene is TRBD2 (5 bases). TRBJ2-1 explains the end of the DNA better; the J call may be wrong. The length of the CDR3 is 11 residues. CDR1 is ENHRY and CDR2 is SYGVKD in the germline V gene. CDR3 DNA: TGTGCCATCGGACTGTACAATGAGCAGTTCTTC. Translation: CAIGLYNEQFF.

The gene calls are TRBV20-1 and TRBJ1-4; 8 nucleotides line up with TRBD1. J gave up 7 bases and V 3 bases, and 7 bases lay outside the gene matches. The length of the CDR3 is 14 residues. From germline, CDR1 is DFQATT and CDR2 SNEGSKA (reference sequence). The CDR3 sequence: CSARRQGAAEKLFF. In nucleotides, the CDR3 is TGCAGTGCTAGGCGGCAGGGGGCCGCTGAAAAACTGTTTTTT.

As concerns this clonotype: The germline gene is not matched at one end of the junction; a read error may be the cause. This rearrangement joins TRBV10-3 to TRBJ2-5; unclear D gene. CDR3 length equals 15 residues. CDR1 and CDR2 from the germline V gene are ENHRY and SYGVKD. The CDR3 is CAISYGLPQQEAQYF. Here the CDR3 DNA reads TGTGCCATCAGTTACGGGCTTCCCCAACAAGAGGCCCAGTACTTC.

The CDR3 protein is CASSQARGRYEQYF. The CDR3 nucleotides are TGCGCCAGCAGCCAAGCGCGGGGCCGGTACGAGCAGTACTTC. The V and J genes are TRBV4-3 and TRBJ2-7, with a weak D call TRBD2 (6 bases). Germline lookup yields CDR1 LGHNA and CDR2 YSLEER. Trimming cost V 1 base and J 4 bases, with 11 bases left between them. The CDR3 has 14 amino acids.

Comment on this clonotype: A much larger clone is a single base away; this may be a read error. CDR3 in amino acids: CATSDLRFASRDTQYF. The CDR3 coding sequence is TGTGCCACCAGTGATTTGAGGTTTGCAAGTAGAGATACGCAGTATTTT. V and J are TRBV24-1 and TRBJ2-3; no reliable D call. Trimming shortened V by 0 bases and J by 5 bases, and 14 bases separated the two germline ends. Germline V CDR1 and CDR2: KGHDR, SFDVKD. The CDR3 contains 16 residues.

In its sample, this clonotype was seen a few times. The chain is built from TRBV20-1 and TRBJ1-1; unclear D gene. Between the trimmed V and J ends, which lost 4 bases and 8 bases, there was a span of 14 bases. The germline V gene encodes CDR1 DFQATT and CDR2 SNEGSKA (reference sequence). This CDR3 has 12 amino acids. The CDR3 region has the DNA TGCAGTGCTACGCGGTTCGCCGAAGAAGCTTTCTTT. Amino acids: CSATRFAEEAFF.

The chain joins TRBV29-1 to TRBJ1-4, with TRBD1 as a possible D gene (6 bases). The CDR3 spans 14 residues. V gave up 6 bases and J gave up 7 bases, with 18 bases separating them. Germline V gives CDR1 SQVTM, CDR2 ANQGSEA. The CDR3 DNA reads TGCAGCGTCGGACAGCAGGACCGCCGTGAAAAACTGTTTTTT. Protein: CSVGQQDRREKLFF.

The chain uses TRBV7-9 and TRBJ1-2; D possibly corresponds to TRBD1 (5 bases). CDR1 and CDR2 from the germline V gene are SEHNR and FQNEAQ (reference sequence). CDR3 length: 12 amino acids. With 5 bases removed from V and 8 bases from J, the gap between germline ends came to 12 bases. The CDR3 protein is CASSPPGEGYTF. The CDR3 bases are TGTGCCAGCAGCCCCCCGGGGGAGGGCTACACCTTC.

The gene calls are TRBV4-3 and TRBJ2-7; no firm D call. This CDR3 comprises 15 residues. With 1 base removed from V and 3 bases from J, the gap between germline ends came to 13 bases. Per germline, CDR1 LGHNA and CDR2 YSLEER. The CDR3 is CASSQGIEGFYEQYF. CDR3 DNA sequence: TGCGCCAGCAGCCAAGGAATTGAAGGGTTCTACGAGCAGTACTTC.

This clonotype has at least ten counts. The gene calls are TRBV12-3 or TRBV12-4 and TRBJ1-1; perhaps TRBD1 as D (6 bases). The CDR3 is 13 residues long. Trimming stripped 6 bases from V and 2 bases from J, with 10 bases between. The CDR3: CASRTGTNTEAFF. In DNA, the CDR3 is TGTGCCAGCAGGACCGGGACAAACACTGAAGCTTTCTTT.

This clonotype was recorded at least ten times. The chain's CDR3 is CASSQDWAFQETQYF. DNA for the CDR3: TGCGCCAGCAGCCAAGATTGGGCTTTCCAAGAGACCCAGTACTTC. V usage is TRBV4-3 and J usage is TRBJ2-5; D is uncertain. This CDR3 is 15 amino acids long. The germline CDR1 and CDR2 sequences are LGHNA and YSLEER. The V end was cut by 0 bases, the J end by 1 base, with 9 bases between.

This clonotype was observed a few times. The chain's CDR3 is CASGLTLVRTGELFF. CDR3 nucleotides: TGTGCTAGTGGTCTTACCCTCGTACGCACCGGGGAGCTGTTTTTT. The chain uses TRBV12-5 and TRBJ2-2, with no clear D. The CDR3 length is 15 residues. The V gene lost 5 bases and the J gene lost 4 bases, with 14 bases spanning the gap. CDR1 is LGHNT, CDR2 FRNRAP, per germline.

This clonotype was counted between two and nine times. The V and J genes are TRBV11-2 and TRBJ2-1, with TRBD1 identical over 8 bases. CDR3 length equals 19 residues. Germline CDR1 is SGHAT and CDR2 is FQNNGV. Losses at the gene ends were 2 bases for V and 0 bases for J; bases not matched to a gene: 12. Here the CDR3 reads CASSLIGIRGPSSYNEQFF. The CDR3 DNA reads TGTGCCAGCAGCTTAATAGGGATCAGGGGGCCTAGCTCCTACAATGAGCAGTTCTTC. The variable domain in full, completed from reference TRBV11-2 and TRBJ2-1, reads EAGVAQSPRYKIIEKRQSVAFWCNPISGHATLYWYQQILGQGPKLLIQFQNNGVVDDSQLPKDRFSAERLKGVDSTLKIQPAKLEDSAVYLCASSLIGIRGPSSYNEQFFGPGTRLTVL.

A few counts support this clonotype. The chain recombines TRBV2 with TRBJ2-5, with D maybe TRBD1 (6 bases). Judging by the DNA end, TRBJ2-1 fits better; the J call may be wrong. The CDR3 has 15 residues. Germline CDR1 is SNHLY and CDR2 is FYNNEI. CDR3 sequence reads: CARGALDRTQNEQFF. The CDR3 DNA reads TGTGCCAGAGGGGCTCTAGACAGGACTCAGAATGAGCAGTTCTTC.

V is TRBV20-1 and J is TRBJ2-2; D remains ambiguous. Germline V gene data show CDR1 as DFQATT and CDR2 as SNEGSKA (reference sequence). The CDR3 sequence is 16 residues long. Trimming stripped 0 bases from V and 4 bases from J, with 15 bases between. DNA of the CDR3: TGCAGTGCTAGAGAAGCAGACCTTCGTGGCACCGGGGAGCTGTTTTTT. This encodes CSAREADLRGTGELFF.

The table lists this clonotype with a few counts. The chain is built from TRBV6-1 and TRBJ2-5; 12 bases are shared with TRBD1. Looked up from germline, CDR1 is MNHNS and CDR2 is SASEGT. J gave up 4 bases and V 3 bases, and 6 bases lay outside the gene matches. CDR3 length: 16 residues. CDR3: CASSETGTGGRETQYF. CDR3 coding DNA: TGTGCCAGCAGTGAGACCGGGACAGGGGGCCGAGAGACCCAGTACTTC.

V gene TRBV6-5 combines with J gene TRBJ2-4; tentatively, D is TRBD2 (5 bases). The CDR3 covers 16 residues. V was cut by 0 bases and J by 0 bases, with 9 bases left in between. Per germline, CDR1 MNHEY and CDR2 SVGAGI. The DNA of the CDR3 is TGTGCCAGCAGTTACTCTGGGAGAGTAGCCAAAAACATTCAGTACTTC. As protein: CASSYSGRVAKNIQYF.

This clonotype was recorded a few times. This rearrangement joins TRBV28 to TRBJ2-5; D ambiguous. The end of the DNA aligns better with TRBJ2-1, so the J call may be wrong. Germline values: CDR1 MDHEN, CDR2 SYDVKM. The CDR3 sequence is 12 residues long. CDR3 nucleotides: TGTGCCAGCAGTCCCCCGGGCCAAAATCAGTTCTTC. It codes for CASSPPGQNQFF.

The gene calls are TRBV5-1 and TRBJ2-1; 9 positions match TRBD2. The J call could be wrong; TRBJ2-5 is a better fit for the DNA end. Germline-derived CDR1 and CDR2 are SGHRS and YFSETQ. The CDR3 extends over 16 amino acids. CDR3 bases: TGCGCCAGCAGCTGGGCAGTTGGCGGGGGGGCCGAGACCCAGTACTTC. This sequence encodes CASSWAVGGGAETQYF.

The chain links TRBV6-5 to TRBJ2-3, with 14 positions matching TRBD2. Trimming at V came to 6 bases and at J to 7 bases, leaving 6 bases not matched to a gene. This CDR3 is 15 amino acids long. Germline V lookup: CDR1 MNHEY, CDR2 SVGAGI. The CDR3 DNA is TGTGCCAGCAGCCGACTAGCGGGAGGGCGGAATACGCAGTATTTT. This gives the protein CASSRLAGGRNTQYF.

Written as DNA, the CDR3 is TGTGCCAGCAGCTTAGTCATTCCAGGAGAGAACACTGAAGCTTTCTTT. Translated: CASSLVIPGENTEAFF. This sequence joins TRBV7-9 and TRBJ1-1, with no clear D. V was pared by 1 base and J by 1 base, with 13 bases between. This CDR3 contains 16 residues. In germline, CDR1 is SEHNR, CDR2 FQNEAQ (reference sequence).

A single count supports this clonotype. This chain uses TRBV3-1 with TRBJ2-3; 9 bases line up with TRBD2. This CDR3 has 19 amino acids. V lost 1 base, J lost 6 bases, and 17 bases stayed unmatched. Germline lookup yields CDR1 LGHDT and CDR2 YNNKEL (reference sequence). The CDR3: CASSQAPTSGFLRGDTQYF. The CDR3 bases are TGTGCCAGCAGCCAAGCTCCTACTAGCGGGTTCCTCAGAGGGGATACGCAGTATTTT.

This chain links TRBV5-1 with TRBJ2-4; D tentatively reads TRBD1 or TRBD2 (5 bases each). Germline CDR1 reads SGHRS; CDR2 reads YFSETQ. V lost 4 bases and J lost 5, with 16 bases in between. The CDR3 consists of 15 residues. This CDR3 reads CASSRPGQGENIQYF. DNA of the CDR3: TGCGCCAGCAGCCGGCCGGGGCAGGGAGAAAACATTCAGTACTTC.

The rearrangement links TRBV5-1 to TRBJ2-1, with D maybe TRBD2 (5 bases). The V gene lost 2 bases and the J gene lost 5 bases, with 29 bases spanning the gap. Germline V lookup: CDR1 SGHRS, CDR2 YFSETQ. The CDR3 consists of 20 residues. This CDR3 reads CASSFFFGARGPAGDNEQFF. The CDR3 DNA is TGCGCCAGCAGCTTTTTTTTTGGCGCCCGAGGGCCGGCCGGGGACAATGAGCAGTTCTTC. The full variable domain, with the rest looked up from reference TRBV5-1 and TRBJ2-1, is KAGVTQTPRYLIKTRGQQVTLSCSPISGHRSVSWYQQTPGQGLQFLFEYFSETQRNKGNFPGRFSGRQFSNSRSEMNVSTLELGDSALYLCASSFFFGARGPAGDNEQFFGPGTRLTVL.

This clonotype came up a few times. The chain uses TRBV13 and TRBJ2-7; D is possibly TRBD1 or TRBD2 (6 bases each). The CDR3 covers 14 residues. Germline assignment: CDR1 PRHDT and CDR2 FYEKMQ (reference sequence). Trimming removed 5 bases at V and 6 bases at J, with 17 bases between. The CDR3 DNA is TGTGCCAGCAGCAGTAAGGGGGGCTCAAGCGAGCAGTACTTC. Translated, it gives CASSSKGGSSEQYF. Full variable domain (outside the CDR3, taken from reference TRBV13 and TRBJ2-7): AAGVIQSPRHLIKEKRETATLKCYPIPRHDTVYWYQQGPGQDPQFLISFYEKMQSDKGSIPDRFSAQQFSDYHSELNMSSLELGDSALYFCASSSKGGSSEQYFGPGTRLTVT.

As for this clonotype: At one end, the junction sequence differs from germline, possibly due to a read error. The V gene is TRBV7-7, the J gene TRBJ2-5; 10 nucleotides agree with TRBD2. Germline CDR1 SSHAT, CDR2 FNYEAQ (reference sequence). This CDR3 comprises 17 residues. As DNA, the CDR3 is TGTGCTAGCAGCTTGTATGGGGGACTAGCGACCGGAGAGACCCAGTACTTC. Protein: CASSLYGGLATGETQYF. The full variable domain, with the rest looked up from reference TRBV7-7 and TRBJ2-5, is GAGVSQSPRYKVTKRGQDVTLRCDPISSHATLYWYQQALGQGPEFLTYFNYEAQPDKSGLPSDRFSAERPEGSISTLTIQRTEQRDSAMYRCASSLYGGLATGETQYFGPGTRLLVL.

V gene TRBV29-1 combines with J gene TRBJ2-7; D uncertain. The germline V gene has CDR1 SQVTM and CDR2 ANQGSEA. V was clipped by 6 bases and J by 5 bases, with 14 bases between them. The CDR3 is made up of 12 amino acids. The DNA for the CDR3 is TGCAGCGTAGAGTCCGCTGGGGACGAGCAGTACTTC. Protein product: CSVESAGDEQYF.